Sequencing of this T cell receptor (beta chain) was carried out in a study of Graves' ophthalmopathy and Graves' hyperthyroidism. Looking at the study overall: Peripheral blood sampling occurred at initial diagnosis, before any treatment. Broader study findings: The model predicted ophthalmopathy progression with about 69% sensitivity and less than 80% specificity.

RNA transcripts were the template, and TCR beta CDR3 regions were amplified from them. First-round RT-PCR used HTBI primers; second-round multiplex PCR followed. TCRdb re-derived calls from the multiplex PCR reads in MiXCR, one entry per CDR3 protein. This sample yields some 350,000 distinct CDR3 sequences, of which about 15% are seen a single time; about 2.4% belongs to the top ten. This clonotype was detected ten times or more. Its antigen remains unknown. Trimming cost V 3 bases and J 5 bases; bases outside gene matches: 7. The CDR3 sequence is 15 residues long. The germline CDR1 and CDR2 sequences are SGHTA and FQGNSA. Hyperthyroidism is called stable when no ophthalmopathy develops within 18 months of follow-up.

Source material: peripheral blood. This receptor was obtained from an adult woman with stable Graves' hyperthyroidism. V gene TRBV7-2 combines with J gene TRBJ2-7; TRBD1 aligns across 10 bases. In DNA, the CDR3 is TGTGCCAGCAGCTTCGGGGGGGACAGGGGCCACGAGCAGTACTTC. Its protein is CASSFGGDRGHEQYF.